A single sample is the source of the 8 T cell receptor beta chains below, sequenced in a study of blood T cell repertoires in COVID-19. Sequencing used immunoSEQ multiplex PCR; TCRdb keeps in-frame clones, though not all of them. There are roughly 310,000 clones in the sample; 70% to 90% occur only once, and around 4% lies in the top ten. Sequenced: peripheral blood. All receptors come from a woman aged 50 to 65 with active or convalescent COVID-19.

The chain recombines TRBV2 with TRBJ1-2; D is uncertain. V was trimmed by 2 bases and J by 4 bases, leaving 11 bases between them. In germline, CDR1 is SNHLY, CDR2 FYNNEI. The CDR3 length is 14 residues. The DNA of the CDR3 is TGTGCCAGCAGTGAACGCGCGGGAACCTATGGCTACACCTTC. It translates to CASSERAGTYGYTF.

This sequence joins TRBV19 and TRBJ2-1; D ambiguous. The CDR3 extends over 15 amino acids. Trimming removed 0 bases from V and 12 bases from J, with 18 bases in between. Germline assignment: CDR1 LNHDA and CDR2 SQIVND (reference sequence). DNA of the CDR3: TGTGCCAGTAGTATAGACGGTACTATGCCGATGAGGCAGTTCTTC. Translating it yields CASSIDGTMPMRQFF.

The chain recombines TRBV4-2 with TRBJ1-2; D call uncertain. Trimming left V 1 base short and J 0 bases short, with 9 bases between. The CDR3 loop spans 15 amino acids. Germline loops: CDR1 LGHNA, CDR2 YNFKEQ. Written as DNA, the CDR3 is TGTGCCAGCAGCCAAGCGTCACTACCTAACTATGGCTACACCTTC. Translating it yields CASSQASLPNYGYTF.

The chain links TRBV9 to TRBJ2-5, with 10 bases aligning to TRBD2. CDR3 size: 17 residues. Losses at the gene ends were 4 bases for V and 1 base for J; bases not matched to a gene: 10. Germline V gives CDR1 SGDLS, CDR2 YYNGEE. CDR3 bases: TGTGCCAGCAGCCCCGCCCGGACTAGCGGATTCCAAGAGACCCAGTACTTC. The encoded protein is CASSPARTSGFQETQYF.

The chain employs TRBV18 and TRBJ2-2; D possibly corresponds to TRBD2 (5 bases). Germline loops: CDR1 KGHSH, CDR2 LQKENI. Trimming shortened V by 1 base and J by 3 bases, and 12 bases separated the two germline ends. The CDR3 extends over 16 amino acids. The CDR3, as DNA: TGTGCCAGCTCACCACAGAGTGGAGCGGACACCGGGGAGCTGTTTTTT. Translation gives CASSPQSGADTGELFF.

The chain has TRBV10-3 and TRBJ2-3, with 8 nucleotides matching TRBD2. Germline trimming cut 11 bases from V and 4 bases from J; bases unmatched to any gene: 8. CDR3 length equals 13 residues. The V gene's germline CDR1 is ENHRY and CDR2 SYGVKD. In DNA, the CDR3 is TGTGCCTGCGCGCGGGGGGCCCCAGATACGCAGTATTTT. It encodes CACARGAPDTQYF.

The chain recombines TRBV4-1 with TRBJ2-5; possible D gene TRBD1, 8 bases. Trimming stripped 4 bases from V and 5 bases from J, with 14 bases between. This CDR3 has 14 amino acids. Germline values: CDR1 MGHRA, CDR2 YSYEKL. CDR3 residues: CASSRNRGGETQYF. Here the CDR3 DNA reads TGCGCCAGCAGCCGGAACAGGGGGGGGGAGACCCAGTACTTC.

The rearrangement joins TRBV28 to TRBJ2-2; 7 bases align to TRBD2. CDR1 is MDHEN, CDR2 SYDVKM, per germline. Trimming removed 5 bases from V and 6 bases from J; junction bases left unmatched: 12. The CDR3 contains 16 residues. In DNA, the CDR3 is TGTGCCAGCAGTCCGGCGGGAGTTACGGGTGCCGGGGAGCTGTTTTTT. Its translation is CASSPAGVTGAGELFF.